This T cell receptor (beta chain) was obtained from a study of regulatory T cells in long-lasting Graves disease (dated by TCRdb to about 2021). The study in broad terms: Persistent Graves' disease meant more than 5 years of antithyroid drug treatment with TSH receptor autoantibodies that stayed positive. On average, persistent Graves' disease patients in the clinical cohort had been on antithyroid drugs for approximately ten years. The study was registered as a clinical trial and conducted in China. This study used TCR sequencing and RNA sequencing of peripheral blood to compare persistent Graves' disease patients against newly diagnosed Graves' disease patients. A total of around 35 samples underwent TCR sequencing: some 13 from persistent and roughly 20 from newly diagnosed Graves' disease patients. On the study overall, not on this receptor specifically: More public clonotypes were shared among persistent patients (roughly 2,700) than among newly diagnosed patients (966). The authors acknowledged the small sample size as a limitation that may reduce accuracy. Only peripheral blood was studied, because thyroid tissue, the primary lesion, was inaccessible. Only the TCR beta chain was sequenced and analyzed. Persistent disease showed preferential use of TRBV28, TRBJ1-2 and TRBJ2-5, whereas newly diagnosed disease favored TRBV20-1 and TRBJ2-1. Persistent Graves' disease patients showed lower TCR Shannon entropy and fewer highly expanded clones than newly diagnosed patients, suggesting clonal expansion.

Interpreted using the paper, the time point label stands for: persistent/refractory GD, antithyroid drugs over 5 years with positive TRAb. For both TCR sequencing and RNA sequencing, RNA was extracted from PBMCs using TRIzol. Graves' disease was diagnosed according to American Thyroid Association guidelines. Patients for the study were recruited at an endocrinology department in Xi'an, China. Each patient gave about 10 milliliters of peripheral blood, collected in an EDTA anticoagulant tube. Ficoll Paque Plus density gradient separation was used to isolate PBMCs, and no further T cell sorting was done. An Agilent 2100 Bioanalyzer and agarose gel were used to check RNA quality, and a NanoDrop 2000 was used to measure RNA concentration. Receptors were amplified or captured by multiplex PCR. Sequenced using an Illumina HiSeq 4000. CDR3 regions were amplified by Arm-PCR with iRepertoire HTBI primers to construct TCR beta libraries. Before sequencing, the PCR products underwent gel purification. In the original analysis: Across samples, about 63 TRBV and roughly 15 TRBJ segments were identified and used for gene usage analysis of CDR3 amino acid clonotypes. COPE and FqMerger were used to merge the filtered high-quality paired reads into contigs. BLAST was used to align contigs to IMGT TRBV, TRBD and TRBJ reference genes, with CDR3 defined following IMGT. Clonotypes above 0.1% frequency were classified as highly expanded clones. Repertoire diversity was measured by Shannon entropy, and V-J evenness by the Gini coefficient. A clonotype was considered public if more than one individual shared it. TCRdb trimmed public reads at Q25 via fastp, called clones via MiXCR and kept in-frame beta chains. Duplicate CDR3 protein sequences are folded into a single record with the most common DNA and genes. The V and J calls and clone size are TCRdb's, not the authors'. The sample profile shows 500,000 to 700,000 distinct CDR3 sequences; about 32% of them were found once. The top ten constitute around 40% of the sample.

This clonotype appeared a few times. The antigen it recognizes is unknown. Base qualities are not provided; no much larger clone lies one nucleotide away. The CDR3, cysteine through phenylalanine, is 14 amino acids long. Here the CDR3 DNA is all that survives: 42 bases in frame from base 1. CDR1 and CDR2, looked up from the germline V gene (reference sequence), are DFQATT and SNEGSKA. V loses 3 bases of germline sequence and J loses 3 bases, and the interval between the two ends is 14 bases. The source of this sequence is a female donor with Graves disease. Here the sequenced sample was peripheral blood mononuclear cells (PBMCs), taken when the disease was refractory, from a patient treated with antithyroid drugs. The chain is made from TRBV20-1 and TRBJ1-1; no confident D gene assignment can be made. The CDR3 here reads CSASVRVGDTEAFF. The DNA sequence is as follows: TGCAGTGCTAGTGTGAGGGTTGGGGACACTGAAGCTTTCTTT.